This entry lists 27 T cell receptor beta chains sequenced from one sample in a study of blood T cell repertoires in COVID-19. Produced via immunoSEQ multiplex PCR; TCRdb's table is partial and in-frame only. The repertoire includes about 270,000 clones, 81% of them detected once, and under 3% sits in the top ten. Material: peripheral blood. Receptors originate from a woman aged 55-75 years with active or convalescent COVID-19.

The chain uses TRBV24-1 and TRBJ2-3; 12 positions match TRBD1. This CDR3 has 15 amino acids. Germline CDR1 is KGHDR and CDR2 is SFDVKD. Trimming removed 7 bases from V and 6 bases from J; junction bases left unmatched: 7. CDR3 region: CATSDPGQGADTQYF. For the CDR3, the DNA is TGTGCCACCAGCGACCCGGGACAGGGGGCGGATACGCAGTATTTT.

This clone was detected only once. This chain's CDR3 is CATSREAGAIDGYTF. For the CDR3, the DNA is TGTGCCACCAGCAGAGAGGCGGGAGCTATAGATGGCTACACCTTC. The V and J genes are TRBV15 and TRBJ1-2; the D is unclear. The CDR3 consists of 15 residues. The V end lost 0 bases, the J end lost 6 bases, and 14 bases lay between the germline ends. Per germline, CDR1 LNHNV and CDR2 YYDKDF (reference sequence).

The V and J genes are TRBV9 and TRBJ2-1, with TRBD2 matching 7 bases. CDR1 is SGDLS and CDR2 is YYNGEE in the germline V gene. CDR3 length: 14 residues. The ends lost 7 bases at V and 10 bases at J; junction bases unmatched: 14. The CDR3 protein is CASSQHTAGIEQFF. The DNA of the CDR3 is TGTGCCAGCTCCCAACACACAGCGGGGATCGAGCAGTTCTTC.

The chain is built from TRBV7-2 and TRBJ1-2, with a tentative D call TRBD1 (6 bases). This CDR3 region has 15 residues. The germline V gene has CDR1 SGHTA and CDR2 FQGNSA. Trimming shortened V by 2 bases and J by 3 bases, and 13 bases separated the two germline ends. CDR3 loop: CASSLIAGAHYGYTF. DNA for the CDR3: TGTGCCAGCAGCTTAATTGCAGGGGCCCACTATGGCTACACCTTC. The whole variable domain, filled in from reference TRBV7-2 and TRBJ1-2, reads GAGVSQSPSNKVTEKGKDVELRCDPISGHTALYWYRQSLGQGLEFLIYFQGNSAPDKSGLPSDRFSAERTGGSVSTLTIQRTQQEDSAVYLCASSLIAGAHYGYTFGSGTRLTVV.

V is TRBV10-3 and J is TRBJ1-2; no clear D. The CDR3 contains 12 residues. Per the germline V gene, CDR1 is ENHRY and CDR2 is SYGVKD. The V end lost 10 bases, the J end lost 10 bases, and 19 bases lay between the germline ends. The chain's CDR3 is CATKSRTNDYTF. CDR3 DNA sequence: TGTGCCACCAAGTCGAGGACTAATGACTACACCTTC.

The CDR3 is CASSSGGAGRKAFF. CDR3 coding DNA: TGTGCCAGCAGCTCGGGTGGGGCAGGCAGGAAAGCTTTCTTT. V usage is TRBV5-8 and J usage is TRBJ1-1, with D tentatively TRBD1 (5 bases). Germline-derived CDR1 and CDR2 are SGHTS and YDEGEE. The CDR3 loop spans 14 amino acids. Trimming shortened V by 3 bases and J by 9 bases, and 18 bases separated the two germline ends.

This sequence joins TRBV18 and TRBJ2-5, with TRBD1 matching over 7 bases. This CDR3 spans 17 amino acids. The V and J ends lost 1 base and 5 bases, in that order; junction bases with no gene match: 13. Germline V gene data show CDR1 as KGHSH and CDR2 as LQKENI. CDR3 amino acids: CASSPLPSTGFGETQYF. CDR3 DNA: TGTGCCAGCTCACCACTCCCCTCGACAGGGTTCGGGGAGACCCAGTACTTC.

The chain uses TRBV5-1 and TRBJ1-1; D possibly corresponds to TRBD1 (5 bases). V was clipped by 0 bases and J by 0 bases, with 15 bases between them. CDR1 and CDR2 from the germline V gene are SGHRS and YFSETQ. The CDR3 extends over 17 amino acids. CDR3 amino acids: CASSLVSGVLMNTEAFF. The CDR3 nucleotides are TGCGCCAGCAGCTTGGTTTCGGGGGTCCTCATGAACACTGAAGCTTTCTTT.

The gene calls are TRBV12-3 or TRBV12-4 and TRBJ1-6; perhaps TRBD1 as D (5 bases). The CDR3 contains 12 residues. V lost 5 bases, J lost 9 bases, and 8 bases lay in between. CDR3 bases: TGTGCCAGCAGTGACAGTACTTCACCCCTCCACTTT. Protein: CASSDSTSPLHF.

The rearrangement joins TRBV30 to TRBJ1-3; possibly TRBD1 for D (5 bases). Trimming removed 0 bases from V and 1 base from J, with 7 bases in between. Germline CDR1 and CDR2: GTSNPN and SVGIG (reference sequence). The CDR3 has 14 amino acids. The CDR3 nucleotides are TGTGCCTGGAGTGTACAGGTTTCTGGAAACACCATATATTTT. As protein: CAWSVQVSGNTIYF.

The chain links TRBV11-2 to TRBJ2-6; maybe TRBD2 (6 bases). V lost 3 bases, J lost 3 bases, and 15 bases lay in between. The CDR3 spans 17 residues. Looked up from germline, CDR1 is SGHAT and CDR2 is FQNNGV. The CDR3, as DNA: TGTGCCAGCAGCTTGGGGAGGAGAGGAAGTGGGGCCAACGTCCTGACTTTC. This sequence encodes CASSLGRRGSGANVLTF.

This clone was seen only once. V and J are TRBV5-1 and TRBJ2-1; 7 bases fit TRBD1. Trimming took 2 bases from V and 2 from J; bases not matched to a gene: 7. CDR1 SGHRS and CDR2 YFSETQ come from the germline V gene. The CDR3 sequence is 16 residues long. CDR3 coding DNA: TGCGCCAGCAGCTTAATGAGACAGGGTGCCTACAATGAGCAGTTCTTC. Its translation is CASSLMRQGAYNEQFF.

This clone has just a few counts. The rearrangement joins TRBV11-3 to TRBJ2-2, with D possibly matching TRBD2 (5 bases). V was pared by 2 bases and J by 4 bases, with 8 bases between. CDR1 and CDR2 from the germline V gene are SGHNT and YENEEA. CDR3 length equals 14 residues. The CDR3 nucleotides are TGTGCCAGCAGCTTAATGGCGGGCACCGGGGAGCTGTTTTTT. It encodes CASSLMAGTGELFF.

This chain connects TRBV7-2 to TRBJ1-3, with D possibly TRBD1 on 6 matching bases. Trimming removed 1 base from V and 4 bases from J, with 14 bases in between. Germline loops: CDR1 SGHTA, CDR2 FQGNSA. The CDR3 totals 16 residues. CDR3 in DNA: TGTGCCAGCAGCTTAGTGCCCAGGGGTCCCGGAAACACCATATATTTT. As protein: CASSLVPRGPGNTIYF.

The rearrangement uses TRBV13 and TRBJ2-1; TRBD2 matches at 8 bases. The junction had 3 bases not matched to a gene; V was cut back by 3 bases and J by 5 bases. The CDR3 sequence is 14 residues long. Germline values: CDR1 PRHDT, CDR2 FYEKMQ (reference sequence). The CDR3 DNA reads TGTGCCAGCAGCTTGGGAGCGGGGGACAATGAGCAGTTCTTC. As protein: CASSLGAGDNEQFF.

For the CDR3, the DNA is TGTGCCAGCACCGGACAGGGCAAGTATTCACCCCTCCACTTT. Translating gives CASTGQGKYSPLHF. The chain recombines TRBV28 with TRBJ1-6; 8 bases align to TRBD1. This CDR3 region has 14 residues. J gave up 8 bases and V 7 bases, and 7 bases lay outside the gene matches. CDR1 and CDR2 (germline): MDHEN, SYDVKM.

This clone was seen only once. J is TRBJ1-1 and V is TRBV5-4; 9 bases line up with TRBD1. V lost 3 bases to trimming and J lost 3 bases; unmatched junction nucleotides: 9. Germline lookup yields CDR1 SGHNT and CDR2 YYREEE (reference sequence). The CDR3 length is 16 residues. DNA for the CDR3: TGTGCCAGCAGCTCCAACAGGGGGCGAGGGTACACTGAAGCTTTCTTT. It specifies CASSSNRGRGYTEAFF.

This clone was seen more than once but under ten times. The chain carries TRBV7-8 and TRBJ1-3, with D unclear. The germline V gene encodes CDR1 SGHVS and CDR2 FQNEAQ. Trimming pared 3 bases from V and 0 bases from J, leaving 9 bases between. This CDR3 contains 15 residues. The CDR3 reads CASSFEGSSGNTIYF. CDR3 nucleotide sequence: TGTGCCAGCAGCTTTGAAGGGAGCTCTGGAAACACCATATATTTT.

The V gene is TRBV14, the J gene TRBJ1-2; tentatively, D is TRBD1 (6 bases). CDR1 SGHDN and CDR2 FVKESK come from the germline V gene. This CDR3 has 17 residues. V dropped 1 base and J dropped 5 bases, with 20 bases sitting between them. The CDR3 DNA reads TGTGCCAGCAGCCAAGTAAGGGGGACGGCCAGTGGGTATGGCTACACCTTC. Its protein product is CASSQVRGTASGYGYTF. Full variable domain (missing parts from reference TRBV14 and TRBJ1-2): EAGVTQFPSHSVIEKGQTVTLRCDPISGHDNLYWYRRVMGKEIKFLLHFVKESKQDESGMPNNRFLAERTGGTYSTLKVQPAELEDSGVYFCASSQVRGTASGYGYTFGSGTRLTVV.

This clone was counted between two and nine times. V gene TRBV12-2 combines with J gene TRBJ2-1; the table's D call, TRBD2, was not checked against the DNA. TRBV12-2 constitutes a pseudogene. The CDR3 has 18 amino acids. In DNA form, the CDR3 reads TGTGCAAGTCGCTTAGAGGGGCTAGCGGAGTACAGTGGCAATGAGCAGTTCTTC. Protein product: CASRLEGLAEYSGNEQFF.

A note on this clone: An end of the junction does not agree with germline; a read error may underlie this. This chain joins TRBV7-9 and TRBJ1-1; D is possibly TRBD1 (6 bases). CDR3 length equals 15 residues. From germline, CDR1 is SEHNR and CDR2 FQNEAQ (reference sequence). The CDR3 reads CASSLAGTMKTEAFF. The CDR3, as DNA: TGTGCCAGCAGCTTAGCCGGGACAATGAAAACTGAAGCTTTCTTT.

This clone occurred once. CDR3 sequence: CASSATGTNGYTF. The CDR3 DNA reads as TGTGCCAGTAGTGCGACGGGGACAAATGGCTACACCTTC. This sequence joins TRBV19 and TRBJ1-2; possible D gene TRBD1, 6 bases. Deletions cut 5 bases from V and 6 bases from J, with 13 bases between. Germline CDR1 reads LNHDA; CDR2 reads SQIVND (reference sequence). The CDR3 sequence is 13 residues long. Full variable domain (missing parts from reference TRBV19 and TRBJ1-2): DGGITQSPKYLFRKEGQNVTLSCEQNLNHDAMYWYRQDPGQGLRLIYYSQIVNDFQKGDIAEGYSVSREKKESFPLTVTSAQKNPTAFYLCASSATGTNGYTFGSGTRLTVV.

This chain uses TRBV10-3 with TRBJ1-2; 8 nucleotides line up with TRBD1. Germline CDR1 is ENHRY and CDR2 is SYGVKD. The CDR3 consists of 14 residues. The ends lost 0 bases at V and 11 bases at J; junction bases unmatched: 8. The DNA of the CDR3 is TGTGCCATCAGTGAGTCGACATCGGACAGGGAATACACCTTC. This gives the protein CAISESTSDREYTF.

The J gene is TRBJ1-5, the V gene TRBV4-1, with unresolved D. Per the germline V gene, CDR1 is MGHRA and CDR2 is YSYEKL. This CDR3 has 19 amino acids. The V end lost 4 bases, the J end lost 4 bases, and 26 bases lay between the germline ends. CDR3 bases: TGCGCCAGCAGCCCCCTCGGGGTTAGGGCGAACCTTCAGAATCAGCCCCAGCATTTT. Its protein is CASSPLGVRANLQNQPQHF.

DNA of the CDR3: TGCAGCGCCAGGGAGGGGAACACTGAAGCTTTCTTT. It yields the protein CSAREGNTEAFF. The chain couples TRBV29-1 to TRBJ1-1; D perhaps matches TRBD1 (5 bases). V dropped 7 bases and J dropped 1 base, with 10 bases sitting between them. Germline V gene data show CDR1 as SQVTM and CDR2 as ANQGSEA. The CDR3 contains 12 residues. The full variable domain, with the rest looked up from reference TRBV29-1 and TRBJ1-1, is SAVISQKPSRDICQRGTSLTIQCQVDSQVTMMFWYRQQPGQSLTLIATANQGSEATYESGFVIDKFPISRPNLTFSTLTVSNMSPEDSSIYLCSAREGNTEAFFGQGTRLTVV.

This clone was found a few times. The chain links TRBV9 to TRBJ2-3, with 7 bases that match TRBD2. The germline CDR1 and CDR2 sequences are SGDLS and YYNGEE. With 5 bases clipped from V and 6 bases from J, the junction kept 12 bases outside the gene matches. This CDR3 spans 15 amino acids. The CDR3 loop reads CASSIQAGPLDTQYF. For the CDR3, the DNA is TGTGCCAGCAGTATACAAGCGGGGCCTTTGGATACGCAGTATTTT.

J is TRBJ2-1 and V is TRBV11-3, with TRBD1 identical over 10 bases. V shed 5 bases and J 6 bases; nucleotides not matched to a gene: 1. The germline gives CDR1 SGHNT, CDR2 YENEEA. This CDR3 region has 13 residues. CDR3 amino acids: CASSRTGGNEQFF. CDR3 coding DNA: TGTGCCAGCAGCCGGACAGGGGGCAATGAGCAGTTCTTC.